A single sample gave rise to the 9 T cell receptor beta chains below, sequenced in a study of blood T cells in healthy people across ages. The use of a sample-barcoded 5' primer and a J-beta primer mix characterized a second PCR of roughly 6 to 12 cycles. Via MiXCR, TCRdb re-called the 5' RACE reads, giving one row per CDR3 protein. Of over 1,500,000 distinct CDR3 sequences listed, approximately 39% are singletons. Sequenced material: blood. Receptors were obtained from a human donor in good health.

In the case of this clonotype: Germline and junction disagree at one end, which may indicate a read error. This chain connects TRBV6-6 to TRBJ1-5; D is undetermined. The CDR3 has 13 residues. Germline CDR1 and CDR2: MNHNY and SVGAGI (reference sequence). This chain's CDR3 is CASSYSLNPPQHF. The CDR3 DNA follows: TGTGCCAGCAGTTACTCCCTCAATCCGCCCCAGCATTTT.

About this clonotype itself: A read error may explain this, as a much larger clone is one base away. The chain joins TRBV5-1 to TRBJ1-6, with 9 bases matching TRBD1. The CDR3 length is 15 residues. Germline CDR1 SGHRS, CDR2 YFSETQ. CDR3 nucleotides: TGCGCCAGCAGCACCCGAGGGACAGGGTTCGCACCCCCCCACTTT. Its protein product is CASSTRGTGFAPPHF.

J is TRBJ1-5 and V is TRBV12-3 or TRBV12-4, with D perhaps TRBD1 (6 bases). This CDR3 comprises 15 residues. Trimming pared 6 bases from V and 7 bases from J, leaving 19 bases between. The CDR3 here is CASRPPGEVWQPQHF. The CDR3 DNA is TGTGCCAGCAGGCCCCCAGGGGAGGTTTGGCAGCCCCAGCATTTT.

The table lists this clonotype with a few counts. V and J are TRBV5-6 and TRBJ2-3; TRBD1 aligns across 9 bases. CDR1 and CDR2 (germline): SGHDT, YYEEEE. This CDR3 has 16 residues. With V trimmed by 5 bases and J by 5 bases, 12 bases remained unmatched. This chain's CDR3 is CASSLAGTGRGDTQYF. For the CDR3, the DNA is TGTGCCAGCAGTCTGGCCGGGACAGGGAGGGGAGATACGCAGTATTTT.

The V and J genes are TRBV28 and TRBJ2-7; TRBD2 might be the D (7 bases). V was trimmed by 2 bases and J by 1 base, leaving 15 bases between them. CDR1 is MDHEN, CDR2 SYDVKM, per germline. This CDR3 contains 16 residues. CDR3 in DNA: TGTGCCAGCAGTTTAAGTGCGGGGGCTCGGTCCTACGAGCAGTACTTC. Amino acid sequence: CASSLSAGARSYEQYF.

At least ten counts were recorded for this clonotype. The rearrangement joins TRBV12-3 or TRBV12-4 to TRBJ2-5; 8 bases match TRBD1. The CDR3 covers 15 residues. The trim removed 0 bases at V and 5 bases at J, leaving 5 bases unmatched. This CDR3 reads CASSLADRDGETQYF. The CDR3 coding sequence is TGTGCCAGCAGTTTAGCGGACAGGGACGGGGAGACCCAGTACTTC.

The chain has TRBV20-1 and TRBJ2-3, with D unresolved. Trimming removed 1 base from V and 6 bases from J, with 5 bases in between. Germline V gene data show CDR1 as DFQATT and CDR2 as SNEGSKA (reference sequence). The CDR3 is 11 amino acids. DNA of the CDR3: TGCAGTGCTAGAGTCTCTGATACGCAGTATTTT. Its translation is CSARVSDTQYF.

CDR3 sequence: CASSVSSGEDTQYF. Written as DNA, the CDR3 is TGCGCCAGCAGCGTTTCTAGCGGGGAAGATACGCAGTATTTT. The chain combines TRBV5-1 with TRBJ2-3; TRBD2 agrees at 9 bases. From germline, CDR1 is SGHRS and CDR2 YFSETQ. The junction had 5 bases not matched to a gene; V was cut back by 4 bases and J by 5 bases. The CDR3 spans 14 residues. Combining the CDR3 with reference TRBV5-1 and TRBJ2-3 gives the whole variable domain KAGVTQTPRYLIKTRGQQVTLSCSPISGHRSVSWYQQTPGQGLQFLFEYFSETQRNKGNFPGRFSGRQFSNSRSEMNVSTLELGDSALYLCASSVSSGEDTQYFGPGTRLTVL.

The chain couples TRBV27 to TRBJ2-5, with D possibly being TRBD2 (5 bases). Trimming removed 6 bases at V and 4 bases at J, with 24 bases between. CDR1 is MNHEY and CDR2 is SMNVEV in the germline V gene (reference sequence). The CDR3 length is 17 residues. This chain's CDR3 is CASSSMRISADLETQYF. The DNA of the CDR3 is TGTGCCAGCAGCTCGATGCGGATTAGCGCGGATTTAGAGACCCAGTACTTC.